These 4 T cell receptor beta chains were all obtained from the same sample, sequenced in a study of blood T cell repertoires in COVID-19. Profiled with immunoSEQ multiplex PCR; TCRdb holds only in-frame clones, not every one. The table lists around 180,000 clones, approximately 90% of them singletons. The sample consisted of peripheral blood. These receptors were obtained from a human donor in a cohort sampled during active COVID-19.

V is TRBV5-6 and J is TRBJ2-1; TRBD1 aligns across 9 bases. This CDR3 contains 17 residues. Germline V CDR1 and CDR2: SGHDT, YYEEEE. Trimming removed 4 bases from V and 4 bases from J; junction bases left unmatched: 12. The CDR3 sequence: CASSRWAVGTGYNEQFF. The CDR3 DNA reads as TGTGCCAGCAGCCGATGGGCTGTTGGGACAGGGTACAATGAGCAGTTCTTC.

The table lists this clone with a few counts. This chain links TRBV5-4 with TRBJ2-5, with TRBD1 matching 9 bases. CDR1 and CDR2 (germline): SGHNT, YYREEE (reference sequence). CDR3 length equals 15 residues. Trimming removed 4 bases from V and 5 bases from J; junction bases left unmatched: 9. Written as DNA, the CDR3 is TGTGCCAGCAGCACACGGGACAGGGCCGCGGAGACCCAGTACTTC. It is translated as CASSTRDRAAETQYF.

The gene calls are TRBV7-9 and TRBJ2-1; tentative D call: TRBD2 (5 bases). CDR3 length equals 15 residues. Looked up from germline, CDR1 is SEHNR and CDR2 is FQNEAQ (reference sequence). Trimming cost V 1 base and J 5 bases, with 12 bases left between them. Here the CDR3 DNA reads TGTGCCAGCAGCTTAGGGGGAGAGCCCAACAATGAGCAGTTCTTC. The encoded protein is CASSLGGEPNNEQFF.

The chain carries TRBV6-5 and TRBJ1-2; tentatively, D is TRBD1 (5 bases). The CDR3 sequence is 14 residues long. Germline CDR1 is MNHEY and CDR2 is SVGAGI. V shed 2 bases and J shed 4 bases, with 11 bases lying between them. CDR3 sequence: CASSYGGGFYGYTF. The DNA for the CDR3 is TGTGCCAGCAGTTACGGGGGGGGTTTCTATGGCTACACCTTC.